This TCR beta chain derives from a study of blood T cell repertoires in COVID-19. Study at large: Acute and convalescent COVID-19 samples came from the United States, Italy and Spain.

The CDR3 covers 15 residues. The germline V and J ends were trimmed by 7 bases and 6 bases, with 19 bases remaining between them. Germline CDR1 LNHNV, CDR2 YYDKDF (reference sequence). The sample holds one count of this clone. Original handling: Reference gene primer amplification in the assay estimated nucleated cell counts. The method was immunoSEQ multiplex PCR; TCRdb's version includes in-frame clones alone and lacks a portion of them. The D gene and trimming were derived from the DNA, and the V and J assignments and clone size from that table. In the table there are about 51,000 clones, less than 95% of which are singletons.

The sequence was obtained from a man aged 45-65 years with acute or convalescent COVID-19. Sequenced input: peripheral blood. The genes are TRBV15 and TRBJ2-4; a possible D gene is TRBD2 (6 bases). The CDR3 protein is CATKGGGFIRNIQYF. CDR3 bases: TGTGCCACCAAGGGTGGGGGGTTTATACGAAACATTCAGTACTTC.